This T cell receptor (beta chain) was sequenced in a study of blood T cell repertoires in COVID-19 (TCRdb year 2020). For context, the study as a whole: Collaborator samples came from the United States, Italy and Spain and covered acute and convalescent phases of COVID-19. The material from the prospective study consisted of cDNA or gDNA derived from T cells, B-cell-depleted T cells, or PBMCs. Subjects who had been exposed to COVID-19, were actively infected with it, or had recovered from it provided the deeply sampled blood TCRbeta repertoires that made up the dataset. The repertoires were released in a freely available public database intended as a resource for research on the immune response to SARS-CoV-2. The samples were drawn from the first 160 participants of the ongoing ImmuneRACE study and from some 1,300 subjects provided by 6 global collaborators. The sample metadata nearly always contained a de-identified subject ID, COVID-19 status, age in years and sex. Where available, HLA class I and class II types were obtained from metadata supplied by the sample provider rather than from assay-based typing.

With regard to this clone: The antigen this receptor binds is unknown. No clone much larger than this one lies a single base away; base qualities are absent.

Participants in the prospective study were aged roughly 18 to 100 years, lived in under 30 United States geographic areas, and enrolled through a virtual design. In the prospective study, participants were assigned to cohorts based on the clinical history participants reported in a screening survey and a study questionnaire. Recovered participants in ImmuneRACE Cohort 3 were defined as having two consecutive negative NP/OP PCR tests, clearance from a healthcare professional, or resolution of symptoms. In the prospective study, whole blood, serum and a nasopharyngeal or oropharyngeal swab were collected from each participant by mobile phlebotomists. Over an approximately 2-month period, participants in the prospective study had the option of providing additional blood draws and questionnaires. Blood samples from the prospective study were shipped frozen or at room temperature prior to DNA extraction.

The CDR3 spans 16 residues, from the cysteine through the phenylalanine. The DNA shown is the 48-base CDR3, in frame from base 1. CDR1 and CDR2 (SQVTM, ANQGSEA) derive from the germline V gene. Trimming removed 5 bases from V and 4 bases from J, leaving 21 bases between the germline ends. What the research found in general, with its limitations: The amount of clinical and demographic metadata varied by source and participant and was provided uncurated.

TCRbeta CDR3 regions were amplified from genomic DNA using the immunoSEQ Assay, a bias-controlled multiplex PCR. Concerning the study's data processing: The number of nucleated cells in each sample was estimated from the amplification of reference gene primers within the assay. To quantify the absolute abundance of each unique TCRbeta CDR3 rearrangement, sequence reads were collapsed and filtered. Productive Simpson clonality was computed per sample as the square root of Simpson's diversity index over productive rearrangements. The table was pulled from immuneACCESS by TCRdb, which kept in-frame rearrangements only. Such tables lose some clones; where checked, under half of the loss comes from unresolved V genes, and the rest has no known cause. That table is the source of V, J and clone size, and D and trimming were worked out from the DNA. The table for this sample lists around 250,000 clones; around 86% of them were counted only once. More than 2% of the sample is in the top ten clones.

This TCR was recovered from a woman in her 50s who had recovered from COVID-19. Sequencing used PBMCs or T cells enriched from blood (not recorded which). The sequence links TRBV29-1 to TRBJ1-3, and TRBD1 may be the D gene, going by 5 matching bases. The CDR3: CSVTPGPGVGGNTIYF. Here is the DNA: TGCAGCGTTACCCCGGGACCGGGGGTCGGCGGAAACACCATATATTTT.